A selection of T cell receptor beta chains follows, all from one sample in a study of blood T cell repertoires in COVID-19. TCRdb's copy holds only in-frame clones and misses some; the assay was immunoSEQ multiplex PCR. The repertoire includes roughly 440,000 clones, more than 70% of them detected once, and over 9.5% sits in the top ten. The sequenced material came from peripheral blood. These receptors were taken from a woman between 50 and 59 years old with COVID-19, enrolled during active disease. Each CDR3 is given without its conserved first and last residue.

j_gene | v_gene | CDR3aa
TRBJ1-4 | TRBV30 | AWSVRGEKLF
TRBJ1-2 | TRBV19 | ASSIQAAYGYT
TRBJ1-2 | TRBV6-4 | ASSEVGGQANYGYT
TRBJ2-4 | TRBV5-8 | ASSLVRGLGRTLAKNIQY
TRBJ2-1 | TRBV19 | ASSRERGGSYNEQF
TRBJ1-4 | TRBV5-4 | ASSLSGVTNEKLF
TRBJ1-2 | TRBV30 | AWSEAPEGGYT
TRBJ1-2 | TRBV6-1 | ASSERGTAIIYGYT
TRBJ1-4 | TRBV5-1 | ASSLGGGQGGKLF
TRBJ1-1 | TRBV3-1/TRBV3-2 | ASSQSGEAF
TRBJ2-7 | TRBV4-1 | ASSHEGDRASYEQY
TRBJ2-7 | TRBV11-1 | ASSLFTAYEQY
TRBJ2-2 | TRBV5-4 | ASSSYTGELF
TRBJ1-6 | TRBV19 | ASSLDSNSPLH